A selection of T cell receptor beta chains follows, all from one sample in a study of T cell repertoires in cytomegalovirus infection. For these receptors, no antigen is known. Each CDR3 protein is one row after TCRdb ran MiXCR on the reads. In the table there are a few hundred thousand distinct CDR3 sequences, 34% of which are singletons. The sequenced sample was cultured PBMCs, obtained from culture after CMV antigen stimulation. The receptors come from a human donor in good health (CMV status not recorded). Some clones in this sample may be carry-over from other donors' samples. The CDR3 runs from the conserved cysteine through the conserved F or W. Fields, in order: clone size, D gene, J gene, V gene, CDR3 protein, CDR3 DNA. A D gene is named only where the DNA matches it firmly. Clone size, where shown, is once, few, many, or a class for clones that have expanded.

. | . | TRBJ2-2 | TRBV3-1 | CASSQDRERAGELFF | TGTGCCAGCAGCCAAGACCGGGAGAGGGCCGGGGAGCTGTTTTTT
. | TRBD1 | TRBJ1-5 | TRBV19 | CASRGQDNNQPQHF | TGTGCCAGTAGGGGACAGGACAACAATCAGCCCCAGCATTTT
few | TRBD2 | TRBJ2-7 | TRBV12-3/TRBV12-4 | CASSPGTSRSGYIYEQYF | TGTGCCAGCAGTCCAGGGACTAGCAGATCGGGATACATATACGAGCAGTACTTC
. | . | TRBJ2-5 | TRBV6-6 | CASSYSSETQYF | TGTGCCAGCAGTTACTCCTCGGAGACCCAGTACTTC
. | . | TRBJ1-5 | TRBV7-8 | CASSLARTDNQPQHF | TGTGCCAGCAGCTTAGCTCGGACGGACAATCAGCCCCAGCATTTT
many | . | TRBJ2-1 | TRBV4-2 | CASSQDRSRTGVGNEQFF | TGTGCCAGCAGCCAAGATCGGAGTCGGACGGGAGTCGGGAATGAGCAGTTCTTC
. | . | TRBJ1-1 | TRBV19 | CASSIGLRQDTEAFF | TGTGCCAGTAGTATCGGGCTGAGGCAGGACACTGAAGCTTTCTTT
. | TRBD2 | TRBJ2-7 | TRBV6-8 | CASSYNRLAGAVSYEQYF | TGTGCCAGCAGTTACAACAGACTAGCGGGAGCTGTCTCCTACGAGCAGTACTTC
few | TRBD1 | TRBJ1-5 | TRBV7-2 | CASSLGTGDDQPQHF | TGTGCCAGCAGCTTAGGGACAGGGGACGATCAGCCCCAGCATTTT
. | . | TRBJ2-7 | TRBV7-9 | CASSPPGTLTYEQYF | TGTGCCAGCAGCCCACCCGGGACGCTAACCTACGAGCAGTACTTC
. | . | TRBJ2-3 | TRBV28 | CASSFPIRKQGTDTQYF | TGTGCCAGCAGTTTCCCCATCCGAAAACAGGGTACGGATACGCAGTATTTT
. | TRBD2 | TRBJ2-1 | TRBV28 | CASTPPWVAGGMDYNEQFF | TGTGCCAGCACGCCCCCGTGGGTAGCGGGAGGGATGGACTACAATGAGCAGTTCTTC
. | . | TRBJ2-5 | TRBV5-1 | CASGEYQETQYF | TGCGCCAGCGGGGAGTACCAAGAGACCCAGTACTTC
few | . | TRBJ1-5 | TRBV19 | CASSSWVEDNQPQHF | TGTGCCAGTAGTTCATGGGTTGAGGACAATCAGCCCCAGCATTTT
few | TRBD1 | TRBJ2-1 | TRBV7-2 | CASSLDEGAFNEQFF | TGTGCCAGCAGCTTAGATGAGGGGGCTTTCAATGAGCAGTTCTTC
few | TRBD1 | TRBJ2-1 | TRBV6-6 | CASSYSGTGGGNEQFF | TGTGCCAGCAGTTACTCGGGGACAGGGGGTGGCAATGAGCAGTTCTTC
. | TRBD1 | TRBJ2-1 | TRBV7-6 | CASSQQGRSYNEQFF | TGTGCCAGCAGCCAACAGGGGCGCTCCTACAATGAGCAGTTCTTC
few | TRBD2 | TRBJ2-7 | TRBV6-6 | CASSYPHSGLAGGEYEQYF | TGTGCCAGCAGTTACCCACATTCGGGTCTAGCGGGAGGGGAGTACGAGCAGTACTTC
. | . | TRBJ1-2 | TRBV25-1 | CASSDQGGNYGYTF | TGTGCCAGCAGTGACCAGGGCGGCAACTATGGCTACACCTTC
. | . | TRBJ2-2 | TRBV11-2 | CASSSSGWTGELFF | TGTGCCAGCAGCTCCAGCGGCTGGACCGGGGAGCTGTTTTTT
few | . | TRBJ2-7 | TRBV28 | CASSLLGSAGATFYEQYF | TGTGCCAGCAGTTTATTAGGTTCGGCAGGCGCCACTTTCTACGAGCAGTACTTC
. | TRBD1 | TRBJ1-5 | TRBV28 | CASRKTGVELYQPQHF | TGTGCCAGCAGAAAAACAGGGGTAGAGTTGTATCAGCCCCAGCATTTT
few | . | TRBJ2-7 | TRBV24-1 | CATSDTGTPLDEQYF | TGTGCCACCAGTGATACAGGGACCCCTTTGGACGAGCAGTACTTC
once | . | TRBJ2-1 | TRBV20-1 | CSARRAYEQFF | TGCAGTGCTAGGAGGGCTTATGAGCAGTTCTTC
many | . | TRBJ1-1 | TRBV6-1 | CASSEFRGDTEAFF | TGTGCCAGCAGTGAATTTCGAGGGGACACTGAAGCTTTCTTT
. | TRBD2 | TRBJ2-5 | TRBV7-2 | CASSPSGPKETQYF | TGTGCCAGTTCCCCTAGCGGCCCCAAAGAGACCCAGTACTTC
many | TRBD2 | TRBJ2-1 | TRBV6-6 | CASSYSRSSGSYNEQFF | TGTGCCAGCAGTTACTCGAGGTCTAGCGGGAGCTACAATGAGCAGTTCTTC
. | . | TRBJ1-6 | TRBV4-3 | CASSQGGGYNSPLHF | TGCGCCAGCAGCCAAGGGGGGGGGTATAATTCACCCCTCCACTTT
. | TRBD1 | TRBJ1-1 | TRBV4-3 | CASSQFPGQVPEAFF | TGCGCCAGCAGCCAGTTTCCGGGACAGGTTCCTGAAGCTTTCTTT
few | TRBD2 | TRBJ2-7 | TRBV11-2 | CASRTSVYEQYF | TGTGCCAGCAGAACTAGCGTCTACGAGCAGTACTTC
. | . | TRBJ1-1 | TRBV6-1 | CASSEVPNTEAFF | TGTGCCAGCAGTGAAGTTCCGAACACTGAAGCTTTCTTT
. | . | TRBJ2-1 | TRBV29-1 | CSAGKNNEQFF | TGCAGCGCCGGGAAGAACAATGAGCAGTTCTTC
. | . | TRBJ2-1 | TRBV7-2 | CASSFSTEQFF | TGTGCCAGCAGCTTTTCGACTGAGCAGTTCTTC
. | . | TRBJ2-3 | TRBV7-6 | CASTWHYDTDTQYF | TGTGCCAGCACCTGGCACTACGATACAGATACGCAGTATTTT
. | . | TRBJ2-1 | TRBV6-2/TRBV6-3 | CASRPTDFNNEQFF | TGTGCCAGCAGACCCACGGACTTCAACAATGAGCAGTTCTTC
. | . | TRBJ1-5 | TRBV6-1 | CASKRSNQPQHF | TGTGCCAGCAAGAGGAGCAATCAGCCCCAGCATTTT
few | . | TRBJ2-1 | TRBV12-3/TRBV12-4 | CASSQQAGRGNEQFF | TGTGCCAGCAGCCAACAGGCGGGGAGAGGCAATGAGCAGTTCTTC
few | TRBD1 | TRBJ2-5 | TRBV10-3 | CAIGDGQGGQETQYF | TGTGCCATCGGAGACGGACAGGGCGGGCAAGAGACCCAGTACTTC
. | . | TRBJ2-1 | TRBV29-1 | CSVVYNEQFF | TGCAGCGTTGTTTACAATGAGCAGTTCTTC
. | . | TRBJ2-3 | TRBV28 | CASRPGTPGVGTQYF | TGTGCCAGCAGACCCGGGACTCCCGGTGTGGGTACGCAGTATTTT
few | TRBD1 | TRBJ1-5 | TRBV7-9 | CASSTTGKDQPQHF | TGTGCCAGCAGCACGACAGGGAAGGATCAGCCCCAGCATTTT
. | TRBD1 | TRBJ1-2 | TRBV28 | CASSLELPGQGARGYTF | TGTGCCAGCAGTTTAGAGTTACCGGGACAGGGGGCGCGGGGCTACACCTTC
many | TRBD1 | TRBJ1-6 | TRBV12-3/TRBV12-4 | CASSPRDRDVNSPLHF | TGTGCCAGCAGCCCCCGGGACAGGGACGTCAATTCACCCCTCCACTTT
. | TRBD1 | TRBJ2-3 | TRBV24-1 | CATSDGTGGPADTQYF | TGTGCCACCAGTGACGGGACAGGGGGGCCGGCGGATACGCAGTATTTT
. | . | TRBJ2-3 | TRBV6-1 | CASSGQASTDTQYF | TGTGCCAGCAGTGGACAGGCTAGCACAGATACGCAGTATTTT
. | TRBD1 | TRBJ1-4 | TRBV11-3 | CASSNGQGGELGNERLFF | TGTGCCAGCAGCAACGGACAGGGTGGGGAGTTGGGTAATGAAAGACTGTTTTTT
few | . | TRBJ2-1 | TRBV20-1 | CSAGPGSYNEQFF | TGCAGTGCTGGCCCCGGATCCTACAATGAGCAGTTCTTC
. | TRBD1 | TRBJ2-7 | TRBV29-1 | CSVLTGSYEQYF | TGCAGCGTCCTGACAGGGAGCTACGAGCAGTACTTC
. | . | TRBJ2-1 | TRBV30 | CAWASYNEQFF | TGTGCCTGGGCTTCCTACAATGAGCAGTTCTTC
few | . | TRBJ1-1 | TRBV19 | CASSIKSNTEAFF | TGTGCCAGTAGTATCAAGTCGAACACTGAAGCTTTCTTT
few | TRBD1 | TRBJ1-6 | TRBV27 | CASLDRSSYNSPLHF | TGTGCCAGCCTGGACAGGAGCTCCTATAATTCACCCCTCCACTTT
. | TRBD1 | TRBJ1-2 | TRBV28 | CASRTHATGGGYTF | TGTGCCAGCAGGACCCACGCGACAGGGGGGGGCTACACCTTC